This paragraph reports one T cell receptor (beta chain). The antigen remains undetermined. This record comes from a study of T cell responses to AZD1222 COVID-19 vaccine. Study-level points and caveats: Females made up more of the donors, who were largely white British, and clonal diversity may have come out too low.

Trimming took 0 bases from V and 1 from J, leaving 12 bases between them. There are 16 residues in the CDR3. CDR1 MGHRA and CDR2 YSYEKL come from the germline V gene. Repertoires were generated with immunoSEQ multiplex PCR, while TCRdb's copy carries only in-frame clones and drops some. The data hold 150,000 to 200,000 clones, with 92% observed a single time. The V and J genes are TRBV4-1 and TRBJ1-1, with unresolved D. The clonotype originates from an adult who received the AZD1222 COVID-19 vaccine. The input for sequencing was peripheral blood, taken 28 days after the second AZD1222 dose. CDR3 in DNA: TGCGCCAGCAGCCAAGATCGAACCAGATCGAACACTGAAGCTTTCTTT. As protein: CASSQDRTRSNTEAFF.